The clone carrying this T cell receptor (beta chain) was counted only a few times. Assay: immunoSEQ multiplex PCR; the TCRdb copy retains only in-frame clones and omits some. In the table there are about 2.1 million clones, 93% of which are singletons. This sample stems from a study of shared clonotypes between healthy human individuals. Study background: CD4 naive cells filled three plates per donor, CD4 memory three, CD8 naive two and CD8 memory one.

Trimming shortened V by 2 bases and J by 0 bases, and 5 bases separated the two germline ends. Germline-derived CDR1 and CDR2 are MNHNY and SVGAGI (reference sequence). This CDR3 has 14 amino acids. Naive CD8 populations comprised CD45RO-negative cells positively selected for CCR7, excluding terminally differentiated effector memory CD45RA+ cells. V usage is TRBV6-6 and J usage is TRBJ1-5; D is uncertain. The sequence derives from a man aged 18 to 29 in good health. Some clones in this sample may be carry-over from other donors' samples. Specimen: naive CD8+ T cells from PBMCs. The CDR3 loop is CASSYRVSNQPQHF. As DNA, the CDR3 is TGTGCCAGCAGTTACAGGGTTAGCAATCAGCCCCAGCATTTT.